The sequence of this T cell receptor (beta chain) was determined in a study of shared clonotypes between healthy human individuals. Only CD45RO-negative cells positively selected for CCR7 counted as naive CD8 cells, so terminally differentiated effector memory CD45RA+ cells were excluded. This CDR3 comprises 13 residues. Unmatched junction bases numbered 6, after V lost 3 bases and J lost 7 bases. Germline V gene lookup returns CDR1 GTSNPN and CDR2 SVGIG (reference sequence). Libraries were prepared by immunoSEQ multiplex PCR; TCRdb keeps only in-frame clonotypes and omits some of them. The repertoire has hundreds of thousands of clones, roughly nine tenths of them found once; the top ten carry about 24%.

Specimen: naive CD8+ T cells sorted from blood. The TCR comes from a man aged 30-40 years in good health. The chain couples TRBV30 to TRBJ1-5; 7 nucleotides match TRBD1. The chain's CDR3 is CAWRRDSRQPQHF. The CDR3 DNA is TGTGCCTGGAGGCGGGACAGCAGACAGCCCCAGCATTTT.